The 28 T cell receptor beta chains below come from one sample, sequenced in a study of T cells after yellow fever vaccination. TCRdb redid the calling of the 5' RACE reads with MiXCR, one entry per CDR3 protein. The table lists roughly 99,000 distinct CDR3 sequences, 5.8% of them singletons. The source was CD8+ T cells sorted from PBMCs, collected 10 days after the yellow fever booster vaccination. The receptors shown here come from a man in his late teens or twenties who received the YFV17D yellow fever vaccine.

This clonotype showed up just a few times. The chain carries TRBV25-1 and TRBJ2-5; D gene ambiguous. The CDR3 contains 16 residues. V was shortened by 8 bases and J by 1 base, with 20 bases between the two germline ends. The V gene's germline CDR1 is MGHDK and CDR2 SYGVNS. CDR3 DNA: TGTGCCAGCGACTCAACCCATATGGCAGGCCAAGAGACCCAGTACTTC. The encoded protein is CASDSTHMAGQETQYF. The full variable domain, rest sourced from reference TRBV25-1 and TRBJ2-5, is EADIYQTPRYLVIGTGKKITLECSQTMGHDKMYWYQQDPGMELHLIHYSYGVNSTEKGDLSSESTVSRIRTEHFPLTLESARPSHTSQYLCASDSTHMAGQETQYFGPGTRLLVL.

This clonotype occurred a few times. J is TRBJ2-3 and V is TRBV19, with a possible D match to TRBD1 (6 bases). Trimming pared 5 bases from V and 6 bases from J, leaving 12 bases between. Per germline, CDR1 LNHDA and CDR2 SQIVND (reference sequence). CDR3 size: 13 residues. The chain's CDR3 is CASSWGLADTQYF. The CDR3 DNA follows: TGTGCCAGTAGTTGGGGGCTAGCCGATACGCAGTATTTT. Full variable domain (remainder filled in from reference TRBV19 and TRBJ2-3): DGGITQSPKYLFRKEGQNVTLSCEQNLNHDAMYWYRQDPGQGLRLIYYSQIVNDFQKGDIAEGYSVSREKKESFPLTVTSAQKNPTAFYLCASSWGLADTQYFGPGTRLTVL.

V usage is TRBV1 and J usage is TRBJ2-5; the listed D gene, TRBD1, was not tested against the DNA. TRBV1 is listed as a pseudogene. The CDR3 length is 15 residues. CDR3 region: CTSSHHGPLRGTQYF. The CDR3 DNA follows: TGCACCAGCAGCCACCATGGTCCCCTCAGAGGGACCCAGTACTTC.

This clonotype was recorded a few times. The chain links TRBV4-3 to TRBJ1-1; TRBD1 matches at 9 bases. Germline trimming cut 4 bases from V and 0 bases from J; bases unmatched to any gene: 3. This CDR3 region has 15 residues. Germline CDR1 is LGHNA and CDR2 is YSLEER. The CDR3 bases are TGCGCCAGCAGCCTCGGACAGGGGCTGAACACTGAAGCTTTCTTT. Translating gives CASSLGQGLNTEAFF.

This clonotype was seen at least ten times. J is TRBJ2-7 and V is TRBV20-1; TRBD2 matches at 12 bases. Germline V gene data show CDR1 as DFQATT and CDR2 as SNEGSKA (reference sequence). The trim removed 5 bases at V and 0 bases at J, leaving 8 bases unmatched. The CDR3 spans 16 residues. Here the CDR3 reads CSARPRLAGASYEQYV. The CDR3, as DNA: TGCAGTGCTCGTCCACGACTAGCGGGGGCCTCCTACGAGCAGTACGTC.

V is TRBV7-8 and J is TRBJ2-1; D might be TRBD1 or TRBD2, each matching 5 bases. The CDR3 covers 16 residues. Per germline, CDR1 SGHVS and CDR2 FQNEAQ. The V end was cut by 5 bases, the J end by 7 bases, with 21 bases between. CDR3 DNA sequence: TGTGCCAGCAGCCCACGGGAAGAGGGGCTGACTAATGAGCAGTTCTTC. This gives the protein CASSPREEGLTNEQFF.

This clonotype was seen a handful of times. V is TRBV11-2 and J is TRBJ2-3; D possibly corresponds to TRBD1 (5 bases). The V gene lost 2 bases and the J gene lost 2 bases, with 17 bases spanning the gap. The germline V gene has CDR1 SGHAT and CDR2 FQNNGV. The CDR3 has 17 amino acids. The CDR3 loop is CASSLFGADSPTDTQYF. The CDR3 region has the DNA TGTGCCAGCAGCTTATTTGGGGCAGACTCCCCCACAGATACGCAGTATTTT.

CDR3 bases: TGTGCCAGCAGTTTCCTTAGGGGGCTCCAACGTCAGCCCCAGCATTTT. This gives the protein CASSFLRGLQRQPQHF. V usage is TRBV6-2 or TRBV6-3 and J usage is TRBJ1-5; 7 bases are a match to TRBD1. V gave up 4 bases and J gave up 6 bases; unmatched junction bases: 12. The CDR3 is made up of 16 amino acids. CDR1 is MNHEY, CDR2 SVGEGT, per germline.

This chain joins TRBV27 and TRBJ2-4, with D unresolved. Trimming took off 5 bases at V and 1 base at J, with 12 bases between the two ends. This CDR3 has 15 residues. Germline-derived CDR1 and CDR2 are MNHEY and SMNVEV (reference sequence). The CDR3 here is CASSPHLGAKNIQYF. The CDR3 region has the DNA TGTGCCAGCAGTCCTCACCTGGGGGCCAAAAACATTCAGTACTTC.

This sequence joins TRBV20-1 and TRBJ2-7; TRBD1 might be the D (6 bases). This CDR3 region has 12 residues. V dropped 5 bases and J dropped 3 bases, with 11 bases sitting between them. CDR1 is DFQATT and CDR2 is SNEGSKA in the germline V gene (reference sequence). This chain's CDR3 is CSARLQGYEQYF. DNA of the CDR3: TGCAGTGCTCGGCTACAGGGCTACGAGCAGTACTTC.

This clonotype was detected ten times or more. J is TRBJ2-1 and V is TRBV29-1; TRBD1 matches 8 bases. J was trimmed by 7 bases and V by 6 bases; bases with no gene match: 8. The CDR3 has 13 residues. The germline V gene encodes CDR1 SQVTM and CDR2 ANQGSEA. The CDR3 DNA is TGCAGCGTGAACGGACAGGGAATGAATGAGCAGTTCTTC. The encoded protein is CSVNGQGMNEQFF.

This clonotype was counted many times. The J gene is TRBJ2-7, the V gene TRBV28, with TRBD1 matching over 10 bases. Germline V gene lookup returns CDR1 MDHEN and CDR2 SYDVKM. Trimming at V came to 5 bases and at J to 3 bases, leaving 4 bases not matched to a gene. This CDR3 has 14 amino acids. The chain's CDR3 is CASSPGTGVYEQYF. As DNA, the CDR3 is TGTGCCAGCAGTCCCGGGACAGGGGTCTACGAGCAGTACTTC.

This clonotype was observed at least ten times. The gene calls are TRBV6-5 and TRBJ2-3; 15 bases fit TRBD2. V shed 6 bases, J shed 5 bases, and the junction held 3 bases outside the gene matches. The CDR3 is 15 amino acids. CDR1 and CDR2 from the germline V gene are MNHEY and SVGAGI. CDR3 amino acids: CASRGLAGGQDTQYF. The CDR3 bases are TGTGCCAGCAGAGGACTAGCGGGGGGGCAAGATACGCAGTATTTT.

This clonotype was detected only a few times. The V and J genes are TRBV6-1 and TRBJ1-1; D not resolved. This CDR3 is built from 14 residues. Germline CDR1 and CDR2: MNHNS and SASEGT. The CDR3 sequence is CSTDSKETHTEAFF. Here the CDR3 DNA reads TGTTCCACCGACTCCAAGGAGACCCACACTGAAGCTTTCTTT.

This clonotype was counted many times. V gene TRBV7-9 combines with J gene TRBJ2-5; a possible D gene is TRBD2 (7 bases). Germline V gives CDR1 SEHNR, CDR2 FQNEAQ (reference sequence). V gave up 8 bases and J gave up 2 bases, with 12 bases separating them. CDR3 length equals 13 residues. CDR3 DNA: TGTGCCAGCGAAGGGGGGGGTCAAGAGACCCAGTACTTC. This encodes CASEGGGQETQYF.

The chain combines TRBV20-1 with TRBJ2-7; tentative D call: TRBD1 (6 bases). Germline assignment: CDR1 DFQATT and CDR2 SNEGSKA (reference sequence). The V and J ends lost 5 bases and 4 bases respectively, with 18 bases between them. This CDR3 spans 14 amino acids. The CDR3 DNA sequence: TGCAGTGCTGGATCGGACAGCGGACGGTACGAGCAGTACTTC. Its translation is CSAGSDSGRYEQYF.

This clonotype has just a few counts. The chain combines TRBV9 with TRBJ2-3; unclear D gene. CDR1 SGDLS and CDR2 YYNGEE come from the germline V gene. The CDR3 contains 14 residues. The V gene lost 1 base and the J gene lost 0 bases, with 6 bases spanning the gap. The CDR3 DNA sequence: TGTGCCAGCAGCGTATTCGGGAGCACAGATACGCAGTATTTT. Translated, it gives CASSVFGSTDTQYF.

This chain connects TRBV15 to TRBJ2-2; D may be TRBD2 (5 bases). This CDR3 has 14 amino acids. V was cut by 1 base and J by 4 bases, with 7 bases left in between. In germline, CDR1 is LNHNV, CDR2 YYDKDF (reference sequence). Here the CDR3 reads CATSRGRGTGELFF. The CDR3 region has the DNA TGTGCCACCAGCAGAGGTCGGGGCACCGGGGAGCTGTTTTTT.

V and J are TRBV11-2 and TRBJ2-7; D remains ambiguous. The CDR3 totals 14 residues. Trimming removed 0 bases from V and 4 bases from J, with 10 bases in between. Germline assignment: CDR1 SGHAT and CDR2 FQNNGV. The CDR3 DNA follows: TGTGCCAGCAGCTTAGACTTCCGCGATTACGAGCAGTACTTC. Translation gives CASSLDFRDYEQYF.

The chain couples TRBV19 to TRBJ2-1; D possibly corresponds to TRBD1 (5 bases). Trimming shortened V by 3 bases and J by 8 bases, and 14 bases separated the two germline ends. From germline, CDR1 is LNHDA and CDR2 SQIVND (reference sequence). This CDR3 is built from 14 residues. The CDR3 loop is CASSIASGNDEQFF. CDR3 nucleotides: TGTGCCAGTAGTATTGCGTCAGGGAATGATGAGCAGTTCTTC. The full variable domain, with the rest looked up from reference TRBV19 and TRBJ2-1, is DGGITQSPKYLFRKEGQNVTLSCEQNLNHDAMYWYRQDPGQGLRLIYYSQIVNDFQKGDIAEGYSVSREKKESFPLTVTSAQKNPTAFYLCASSIASGNDEQFFGPGTRLTVL.

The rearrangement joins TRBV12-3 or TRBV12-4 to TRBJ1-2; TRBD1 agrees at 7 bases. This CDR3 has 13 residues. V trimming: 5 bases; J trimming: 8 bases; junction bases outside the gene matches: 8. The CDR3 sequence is CASSLETGFGYTF. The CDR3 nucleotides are TGTGCCAGCAGTCTAGAGACAGGGTTCGGCTACACCTTC.

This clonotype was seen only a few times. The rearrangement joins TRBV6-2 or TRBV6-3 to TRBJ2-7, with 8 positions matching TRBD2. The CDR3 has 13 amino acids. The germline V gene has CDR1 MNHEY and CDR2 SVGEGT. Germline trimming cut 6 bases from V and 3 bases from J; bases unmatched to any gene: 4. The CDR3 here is CASSGTRDYEQYV. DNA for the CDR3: TGTGCCAGCAGCGGGACTAGAGACTACGAGCAGTACGTC.

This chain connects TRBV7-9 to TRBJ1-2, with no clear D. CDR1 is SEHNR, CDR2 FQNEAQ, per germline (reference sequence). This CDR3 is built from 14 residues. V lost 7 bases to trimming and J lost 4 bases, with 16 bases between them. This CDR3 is CASTQGVDGYGYTF. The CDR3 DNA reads TGTGCCAGCACCCAAGGTGTCGACGGCTATGGCTACACCTTC. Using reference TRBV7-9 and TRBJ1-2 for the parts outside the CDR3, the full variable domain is DTGVSQNPRHKITKRGQNVTFRCDPISEHNRLYWYRQTLGQGPEFLTYFQNEAQLEKSRLLSDRFSAERPKGSFSTLEIQRTEQGDSAMYLCASTQGVDGYGYTFGSGTRLTVV.

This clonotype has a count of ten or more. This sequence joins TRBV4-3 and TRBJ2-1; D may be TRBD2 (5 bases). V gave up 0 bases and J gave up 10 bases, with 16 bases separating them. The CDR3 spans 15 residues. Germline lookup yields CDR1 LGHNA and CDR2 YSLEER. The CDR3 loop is CASSQDSVGRGEQFF. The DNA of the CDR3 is TGCGCCAGCAGCCAAGATTCTGTAGGCAGAGGGGAGCAGTTCTTC.

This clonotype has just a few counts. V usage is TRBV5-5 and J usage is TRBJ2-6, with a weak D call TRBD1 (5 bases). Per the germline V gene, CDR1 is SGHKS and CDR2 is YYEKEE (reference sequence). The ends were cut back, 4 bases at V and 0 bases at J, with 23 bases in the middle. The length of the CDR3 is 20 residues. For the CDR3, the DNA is TGTGCCAGCAGCAGCAGGGCCCTCGGAGTTTTAGGCTCTGGGGCCAACGTCCTGACTTTC. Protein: CASSSRALGVLGSGANVLTF.

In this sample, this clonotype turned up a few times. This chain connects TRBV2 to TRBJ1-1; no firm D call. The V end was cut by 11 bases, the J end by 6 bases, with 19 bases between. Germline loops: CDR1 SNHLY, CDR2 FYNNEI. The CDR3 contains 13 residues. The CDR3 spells CASREMVSAEAFF. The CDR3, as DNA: TGTGCCTCCCGGGAAATGGTCTCGGCTGAAGCTTTCTTT.

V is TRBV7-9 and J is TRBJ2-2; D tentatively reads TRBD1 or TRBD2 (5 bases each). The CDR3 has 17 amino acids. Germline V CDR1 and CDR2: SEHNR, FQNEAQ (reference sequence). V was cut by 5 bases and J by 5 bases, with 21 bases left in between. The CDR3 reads CASSRRFWGFLTGELFF. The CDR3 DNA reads TGTGCCAGCAGCCGACGATTCTGGGGGTTTTTGACCGGGGAGCTGTTTTTT.

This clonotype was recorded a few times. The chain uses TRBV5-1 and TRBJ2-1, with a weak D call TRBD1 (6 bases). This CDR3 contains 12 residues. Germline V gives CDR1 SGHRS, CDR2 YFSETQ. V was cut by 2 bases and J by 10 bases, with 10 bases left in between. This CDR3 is CASSFRGHEQFF. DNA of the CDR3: TGCGCCAGCAGCTTCAGGGGTCACGAGCAGTTCTTC.